These 13 T cell receptor beta chains were all obtained from the same sample, sequenced in a study of T cell repertoires in cytomegalovirus infection. Antigens of these TCRs are unknown. TCRdb re-called the reads with MiXCR, one entry per CDR3 protein. The sample holds some 900,000 distinct CDR3 sequences, 30% to 35% seen once. The sequences come from cultured CD8+ T cells from PBMCs, collected from culture after CMV antigen stimulation. These receptors all stem from a human donor in good health (CMV status not recorded). Some clones in this sample may be carry-over from other donors' samples.

This clonotype was counted at least ten times. Here the CDR3 DNA reads TGTGCCAGCAGCCTCACAGGGGGTCAGCCCCAGCATTTT. It is translated as CASSLTGGQPQHF. The V and J genes are TRBV7-3 and TRBJ1-5, with 8 bases matching TRBD1. The trim removed 5 bases at V and 6 bases at J, leaving 3 bases unmatched. The CDR3 is 13 amino acids. Germline-derived CDR1 and CDR2 are SGHTA and FQGTGA.

The chain combines TRBV12-5 with TRBJ2-2; D call uncertain. Looked up from germline, CDR1 is LGHNT and CDR2 is FRNRAP. V lost 6 bases and J 1 base, leaving 9 bases between the germline ends. The CDR3 is 14 residues long. In nucleotides, the CDR3 is TGTGCTAGTGGACCGATTCTGAACACCGGGGAGCTGTTTTTT. Its translation is CASGPILNTGELFF.

This clonotype was observed a handful of times. V usage is TRBV7-6 and J usage is TRBJ1-2; D is possibly TRBD1 (6 bases). From germline, CDR1 is SGHVS and CDR2 FNYEAQ. This CDR3 has 14 amino acids. The V and J ends lost 1 base and 8 bases respectively, with 14 bases between them. The CDR3 sequence is CASSLVATGDGYTF. The DNA for the CDR3 is TGTGCCAGCAGCTTAGTTGCGACAGGCGACGGCTACACCTTC.

V usage is TRBV7-9 and J usage is TRBJ2-7; no clear D. Deletions cut 5 bases from V and 3 bases from J, with 14 bases between. CDR3 length: 14 residues. In germline, CDR1 is SEHNR, CDR2 FQNEAQ (reference sequence). The CDR3 sequence is CASSPPKGRYEQYV. CDR3 DNA sequence: TGTGCCAGCAGCCCCCCGAAGGGCCGCTACGAGCAGTACGTC.

This clonotype showed up just a few times. The V and J genes are TRBV6-6 and TRBJ2-5, with D hard to call. CDR1 is MNHNY, CDR2 SVGAGI, per germline (reference sequence). The CDR3 runs 14 residues. Trimming removed 0 bases at V and 2 bases at J, with 7 bases between. The CDR3 nucleotides are TGTGCCAGCAGTTACTCGAGTAGGCAAGAGACCCAGTACTTC. It encodes CASSYSSRQETQYF.

The chain links TRBV20-1 to TRBJ1-3; no clear D. Between the trimmed V and J ends, which lost 0 bases and 1 base, there was a span of 7 bases. The CDR3 covers 14 residues. Germline V gene sequence: CDR1 DFQATT, CDR2 SNEGSKA (reference sequence). CDR3 loop: CSARDKLSGNTIYF. As DNA, the CDR3 is TGCAGTGCTAGAGATAAGCTTTCTGGAAACACCATATATTTT.

In this sample, this clonotype turned up a few times. The chain has TRBV7-6 and TRBJ2-7; no definite D call. The CDR3 consists of 14 residues. V was pared by 5 bases and J by 4 bases, with 15 bases between. Looked up from germline, CDR1 is SGHVS and CDR2 is FNYEAQ. This CDR3 is CASSPYSGGYEQYF. CDR3 coding DNA: TGTGCCAGCAGCCCCTACTCGGGTGGGTACGAGCAGTACTTC.

This clonotype was detected a few times. The chain carries TRBV9 and TRBJ2-3, with TRBD2 identical over 11 bases. The CDR3 length is 16 residues. Trimming at V came to 1 base and at J to 6 bases, leaving 7 bases not matched to a gene. Germline V gene lookup returns CDR1 SGDLS and CDR2 YYNGEE. The CDR3 coding sequence is TGTGCCAGCAGCGTAAGGCTATTAGCGGGGGGGGATACGCAGTATTTT. Translated: CASSVRLLAGGDTQYF.

This clonotype was observed at least ten times. The chain is built from TRBV15 and TRBJ1-4; no firm D call. The CDR3 contains 14 residues. Germline CDR1 reads LNHNV; CDR2 reads YYDKDF (reference sequence). V lost 5 bases and J 3 bases, leaving 10 bases between the germline ends. This CDR3 reads CATSQPEANEKLFF. The CDR3 nucleotides are TGTGCCACCAGCCAGCCAGAAGCTAATGAAAAACTGTTTTTT.

This clonotype appeared once. The V and J genes are TRBV6-2 or TRBV6-3 and TRBJ2-1, with TRBD2 matching 8 bases. Germline loops: CDR1 MNHEY, CDR2 SVGEGT. V shed 0 bases, J shed 2 bases, and the junction held 3 bases outside the gene matches. The CDR3 contains 16 residues. CDR3 loop: CASSYSLRGAYNEQFF. For the CDR3, the DNA is TGTGCCAGCAGTTACTCGTTGCGGGGGGCCTACAATGAGCAGTTCTTC.

The chain combines TRBV7-6 with TRBJ2-1; D is perhaps TRBD2 (5 bases). The CDR3 has 16 amino acids. The V end lost 3 bases, the J end lost 6 bases, and 18 bases lay between the germline ends. Per germline, CDR1 SGHVS and CDR2 FNYEAQ. CDR3 loop: CASSLEETTLRNEQFF. The CDR3 nucleotides read TGTGCCAGCAGCTTGGAGGAGACCACTCTACGCAATGAGCAGTTCTTC.

This clonotype was detected a few times. This rearrangement joins TRBV27 to TRBJ2-1; 7 nucleotides agree with TRBD2. J gave up 7 bases and V 4 bases, and 16 bases lay outside the gene matches. CDR1 MNHEY and CDR2 SMNVEV come from the germline V gene (reference sequence). This CDR3 has 17 amino acids. CDR3 in amino acids: CASSSPPTSAVRNEQFF. CDR3 nucleotides: TGTGCCAGCAGTTCGCCCCCAACTAGCGCGGTTCGGAATGAGCAGTTCTTC.

The rearrangement links TRBV6-5 to TRBJ1-3; the D is unclear. The CDR3 covers 16 residues. Germline CDR1 MNHEY, CDR2 SVGAGI. Trimming pared 1 base from V and 2 bases from J, leaving 12 bases between. In DNA form, the CDR3 reads TGTGCCAGCAGTTACTTAGGGTCCCTGACTGGAAACACCATATATTTT. Translating it yields CASSYLGSLTGNTIYF.